The 2 T cell receptor beta chains presented below share a single source sample, sequenced in a study of blood T cell repertoires in COVID-19. Profiling relied on immunoSEQ multiplex PCR, and the TCRdb table lists in-frame clones only, not all of them. The sample yields more than 300,000 clones, around 89% seen once. Input material: PBMCs or T cells enriched from blood (not recorded which). The source is a woman aged 18-29 years who had recovered from COVID-19.

The CDR3 sequence is CASIGTGEQFF. In nucleotides, the CDR3 is TGTGCCAGCATTGGGACAGGCGAGCAGTTCTTC. V and J are TRBV21-1 and TRBJ2-1; the table assigns TRBD1, which was not confirmed against the DNA. TRBV21-1 is designated a pseudogene. This CDR3 has 11 amino acids.

The CDR3 here is CASSSDSNSPLHF. The CDR3 coding sequence is TGTGCCAGTAGTTCGGACAGTAATTCACCCCTCCACTTT. The chain carries TRBV19 and TRBJ1-6; perhaps TRBD1 as D (6 bases). Between the trimmed V and J ends, which lost 5 bases and 6 bases, there was a span of 8 bases. This CDR3 comprises 13 residues. Germline CDR1 is LNHDA and CDR2 is SQIVND (reference sequence).